This T cell receptor beta chain was identified during a study of radiotherapy plus CTLA-4 blockade in lung cancer (dated by TCRdb to 2017 to 2018). With regard to the full study: Among enrolled patients, roughly 20% had an objective response and about 30% reached disease control.

Reading from cysteine to phenylalanine, the CDR3 counts 14 amino acids. Only the CDR3 region is kept as DNA, spanning 42 bases read in frame from base 1. CDR1 and CDR2 were assigned from the germline V gene as MNHNS and SASEGT. Deletion took 3 bases off V and 7 bases off J, with a span of 14 bases between the germline ends. To prepare the library, the immunoSEQ multiplex PCR assay was applied. Drawn from immuneACCESS, this table holds only the in-frame rearrangements with V and J called that TCRdb kept. Clones are partly lost; checked studies trace under half to an unresolved V gene and leave the rest unexplained. The sample table lists 90,000 to 130,000 clones, roughly 80% of them with a count of one. 3.3% of the sample is taken by the ten largest. The study tested focal radiation therapy combined with CTLA-4 blockade (ipilimumab) in patients with chemo-refractory metastatic non-small-cell lung cancer.

Results the study describes overall, beyond this receptor: The strongest predictors of response were reported to be early dynamic shifts in blood T cell clones along with a rise in serum interferon-beta following radiation. After treatment with radiotherapy and ipilimumab, TCR clones that originated in tumors expanded in peripheral blood.

Comment on this clone: Its antigen remains undetermined. There are no base qualities to consult, and no much larger clone falls within one base.

The origin of this receptor is a human donor with non-small cell lung cancer that progressed on radiotherapy plus ipilimumab. Some clones in this sample may be carry-over from other donors' samples. Sample: peripheral blood, taken from a patient treated with radiotherapy plus ipilimumab. The sequence is built from TRBV6-1 and TRBJ2-3, with no confidently assigned D gene. The CDR3 sequence is CASSEAGTDNTQYF. The nucleotides are TGTGCCAGCAGTGAGGCAGGCACCGACAATACGCAGTATTTT.